The 25 T cell receptor beta chains below were found in one sample sequenced in a study of cytomegalovirus exposure and HLA in healthy donors. PCR amplification relied on 60 Vbeta primers (plus 13 Jbeta primers). The table came from immunoSEQ multiplex PCR; TCRdb's copy has only in-frame clones and leaves some out. The profile covers just over 150,000 clones, with about three quarters appearing a single time and around 0.89% taken by the ten largest. Source material: PBMCs. These receptors were collected from a woman in her fifties or sixties in good health and CMV-seropositive.

In its sample, this clone was seen once. The chain is built from TRBV6-5 and TRBJ1-3; TRBD1 might be the D (5 bases). CDR3 length equals 16 residues. CDR1 MNHEY and CDR2 SVGAGI come from the germline V gene. V dropped 4 bases and J dropped 2 bases, with 15 bases sitting between them. The CDR3 DNA sequence: TGTGCCAGCAGTTCGTTCGGGAGGGGACCTGGAAACACCATATATTTT. Translation gives CASSSFGRGPGNTIYF.

The genes are TRBV18 and TRBJ1-1, with TRBD1 matching over 9 bases. V trimming: 6 bases; J trimming: 3 bases; junction bases outside the gene matches: 11. The CDR3 is 16 residues long. CDR1 is KGHSH and CDR2 is LQKENI in the germline V gene. The CDR3 DNA reads TGTGCCAGCTCTTCAACAGGGGGCGTAGTGTACACTGAAGCTTTCTTT. It codes for CASSSTGGVVYTEAFF.

This sequence joins TRBV9 and TRBJ2-5; 10 bases are shared with TRBD1. CDR3 length: 15 residues. Germline assignment: CDR1 SGDLS and CDR2 YYNGEE. Trimming removed 3 bases from V and 5 bases from J; junction bases left unmatched: 7. The CDR3 sequence: CASSDGQGDGETQYF. In DNA form, the CDR3 reads TGTGCCAGCAGCGACGGACAGGGGGATGGGGAGACCCAGTACTTC.

The chain couples TRBV2 to TRBJ2-1; 10 positions agree with TRBD2. This CDR3 has 15 amino acids. Germline V gene data show CDR1 as SNHLY and CDR2 as FYNNEI. V lost 4 bases, J lost 10 bases, and 10 bases stayed unmatched. The CDR3 sequence: CASSGVIAGGEEQFF. The CDR3 DNA is TGTGCCAGCAGTGGGGTCATAGCGGGAGGTGAGGAGCAGTTCTTC.

V gene TRBV5-1 combines with J gene TRBJ2-7, with 7 bases matching TRBD1. V trimming: 2 bases; J trimming: 2 bases; junction bases outside the gene matches: 4. Per the germline V gene, CDR1 is SGHRS and CDR2 is YFSETQ. CDR3 size: 14 residues. The CDR3 region has the DNA TGCGCCAGCAGCTTAGCTGGACAGGCCTACGAGCAGTACTTC. It codes for CASSLAGQAYEQYF.

The chain uses TRBV27 and TRBJ1-1; D remains unclear. Per germline, CDR1 MNHEY and CDR2 SMNVEV (reference sequence). Trimming cost V 6 bases and J 3 bases, with 11 bases left between them. This CDR3 spans 13 amino acids. CDR3 DNA sequence: TGTGCCAGCAGACAATTTGGTTACACTGAAGCTTTCTTT. As protein: CASRQFGYTEAFF.

This chain links TRBV7-9 with TRBJ1-3; D call uncertain. Trimming pared 5 bases from V and 7 bases from J, leaving 12 bases between. The germline CDR1 and CDR2 sequences are SEHNR and FQNEAQ (reference sequence). The CDR3 has 13 amino acids. The CDR3 region has the DNA TGTGCCAGCAGCCTCGAGGGAGCGAACACCATATATTTT. It is translated as CASSLEGANTIYF.

The rearrangement joins TRBV13 to TRBJ2-3; 15 bases line up with TRBD2. This CDR3 is 17 amino acids long. The ends lost 4 bases at V and 3 bases at J; junction bases unmatched: 5. Germline CDR1 reads PRHDT; CDR2 reads FYEKMQ (reference sequence). CDR3 region: CASSSWTSGGATDTQYF. CDR3 DNA: TGTGCCAGCAGCTCGTGGACTAGCGGGGGGGCAACAGATACGCAGTATTTT. Full variable domain (rest looked up from reference TRBV13 and TRBJ2-3): AAGVIQSPRHLIKEKRETATLKCYPIPRHDTVYWYQQGPGQDPQFLISFYEKMQSDKGSIPDRFSAQQFSDYHSELNMSSLELGDSALYFCASSSWTSGGATDTQYFGPGTRLTVL.

This clone occurred a few times. This sequence joins TRBV6-6 and TRBJ1-2; 8 bases agree with TRBD1. CDR3 length: 16 residues. In germline, CDR1 is MNHNY, CDR2 SVGAGI (reference sequence). The V gene end was trimmed by 2 bases and the J gene end by 6 bases; junction bases not matched to a gene: 11. The DNA for the CDR3 is TGTGCCAGCAGTTACCCCCCTGGCAGGGGGCTCCATGGCTACACCTTC. It codes for CASSYPPGRGLHGYTF.

V is TRBV5-6 and J is TRBJ2-3; perhaps TRBD1 as D (5 bases). Germline V lookup: CDR1 SGHDT, CDR2 YYEEEE. The CDR3 sequence is 16 residues long. The V gene lost 0 bases and the J gene lost 2 bases, with 13 bases spanning the gap. Here the CDR3 reads CASSLVDGADTDTQYF. The CDR3 nucleotides read TGTGCCAGCAGCTTGGTGGATGGGGCCGACACAGATACGCAGTATTTT.

The chain recombines TRBV18 with TRBJ1-3; D is perhaps TRBD1 (6 bases). The CDR3 consists of 16 residues. V lost 1 base to trimming and J lost 4 bases, with 14 bases between them. The V gene's germline CDR1 is KGHSH and CDR2 LQKENI. CDR3: CASSPLDSITGNTIYF. The CDR3 DNA reads TGTGCCAGCTCACCACTGGACAGCATTACAGGAAACACCATATATTTT.

The chain joins TRBV7-3 to TRBJ2-1; a weak D match, TRBD1 (5 bases). This CDR3 spans 17 amino acids. V was pared by 0 bases and J by 7 bases, with 19 bases between. Germline CDR1 reads SGHTA; CDR2 reads FQGTGA. CDR3 sequence (DNA): TGTGCCAGCAGCTTAACTCCCAGGGATTCCATGAAGAATGAGCAGTTCTTC. Translation gives CASSLTPRDSMKNEQFF.

The count of this clone is one. The J gene is TRBJ2-7, the V gene TRBV28, with TRBD2 identical over 10 bases. Germline-derived CDR1 and CDR2 are MDHEN and SYDVKM. V dropped 6 bases and J dropped 0; count of bases not matched to a gene: 8. The CDR3 extends over 16 amino acids. CDR3 coding DNA: TGTGCCAGCAGACGCCAGAGCGGGGGGGTCTCCTACGAGCAGTACTTC. Translating it yields CASRRQSGGVSYEQYF.

This clone was detected once. The J gene is TRBJ1-1, the V gene TRBV15; D perhaps matches TRBD1 (6 bases). Trimming pared 0 bases from V and 7 bases from J, leaving 12 bases between. CDR3 size: 14 residues. Germline CDR1 and CDR2: LNHNV and YYDKDF (reference sequence). The CDR3 nucleotides are TGTGCCACCAGCAGAGATCGGACAGCGAGTGAAGCTTTCTTT. Amino acid sequence: CATSRDRTASEAFF.

This clone came up once. The V and J genes are TRBV6-5 and TRBJ2-7, with 11 bases aligning to TRBD1. The CDR3 totals 13 residues. V was pared by 6 bases and J by 6 bases, with 4 bases of the junction left unmatched. Germline V gene data show CDR1 as MNHEY and CDR2 as SVGAGI. In DNA form, the CDR3 reads TGTGCCAGCAGCTCGGGACAGGGGGGCGAGCAGTACTTC. It is translated as CASSSGQGGEQYF.

This chain joins TRBV2 and TRBJ2-1; 11 nucleotides match TRBD2. The CDR3 is made up of 15 amino acids. With V trimmed by 2 bases and J by 7 bases, 4 bases remained unmatched. CDR1 is SNHLY, CDR2 FYNNEI, per germline. The CDR3 loop is CASSEIAGGQNEQFF. CDR3 coding DNA: TGTGCCAGCAGTGAAATAGCGGGGGGGCAGAATGAGCAGTTCTTC.

The chain joins TRBV7-2 to TRBJ2-1, with TRBD2 identical over 10 bases. There are 14 residues in the CDR3. Germline V gives CDR1 SGHTA, CDR2 FQGNSA. The V gene end was trimmed by 5 bases and the J gene end by 2 bases; junction bases not matched to a gene: 0. Written as DNA, the CDR3 is TGTGCCAGCAGCACTAGCGGGACCTACAATGAGCAGTTCTTC. It translates to CASSTSGTYNEQFF.

J is TRBJ1-4 and V is TRBV29-1, with D unclear. Germline lookup yields CDR1 SQVTM and CDR2 ANQGSEA. This CDR3 has 14 residues. Trimming pared 0 bases from V and 7 bases from J, leaving 12 bases between. CDR3 sequence: CSVEDVGSSEKLFF. CDR3 bases: TGCAGCGTTGAAGATGTGGGGAGTAGTGAAAAACTGTTTTTT.

The count of this clone is one. DNA for the CDR3: TGTGCCAGCAGCTCGTCACAGGGGGTGGGCTACACCTTC. Protein: CASSSSQGVGYTF. V usage is TRBV7-9 and J usage is TRBJ1-2; 8 bases are shared with TRBD1. The germline V gene has CDR1 SEHNR and CDR2 FQNEAQ (reference sequence). The CDR3 is 13 residues long. V shed 4 bases, J shed 8 bases, and the junction held 6 bases outside the gene matches. Looking up the rest from reference TRBV7-9 and TRBJ1-2 gives the full variable domain: DTGVSQNPRHKITKRGQNVTFRCDPISEHNRLYWYRQTLGQGPEFLTYFQNEAQLEKSRLLSDRFSAERPKGSFSTLEIQRTEQGDSAMYLCASSSSQGVGYTFGSGTRLTVV.

J is TRBJ2-3 and V is TRBV6-1; 11 positions agree with TRBD2. J was trimmed by 6 bases and V by 6 bases; bases with no gene match: 5. The CDR3 contains 14 residues. Germline CDR1 is MNHNS and CDR2 is SASEGT. The CDR3 region is CASRIAGGPDTQYF. For the CDR3, the DNA is TGTGCCAGCAGAATAGCGGGGGGGCCGGATACGCAGTATTTT.

This sequence joins TRBV4-1 and TRBJ1-1; D call uncertain. Per germline, CDR1 MGHRA and CDR2 YSYEKL. This CDR3 has 16 amino acids. Between the trimmed V and J ends, which lost 1 base and 1 base, there was a span of 13 bases. For the CDR3, the DNA is TGCGCCAGCAGCCAAGTGATCGTCAGGCAGAACACTGAAGCTTTCTTT. Its protein product is CASSQVIVRQNTEAFF.

V is TRBV7-9 and J is TRBJ2-4; D possibly corresponds to TRBD1 (5 bases). CDR1 and CDR2 from the germline V gene are SEHNR and FQNEAQ (reference sequence). V was clipped by 5 bases and J by 2 bases, with 16 bases between them. The length of the CDR3 is 16 residues. The CDR3 DNA follows: TGTGCCAGCAGCCCGAACCCGTGGGGCTCCAAAAACATTCAGTACTTC. Protein sequence: CASSPNPWGSKNIQYF.

This chain joins TRBV7-9 and TRBJ1-5, with 8 bases that match TRBD1. Per germline, CDR1 SEHNR and CDR2 FQNEAQ (reference sequence). CDR3 length: 14 residues. V dropped 2 bases and J dropped 3; count of bases not matched to a gene: 0. The CDR3 DNA reads TGTGCCAGCAGCTTACAGGGGGCCAATCAGCCCCAGCATTTT. This sequence encodes CASSLQGANQPQHF. The whole variable domain, filled in from reference TRBV7-9 and TRBJ1-5, reads DTGVSQNPRHKITKRGQNVTFRCDPISEHNRLYWYRQTLGQGPEFLTYFQNEAQLEKSRLLSDRFSAERPKGSFSTLEIQRTEQGDSAMYLCASSLQGANQPQHFGDGTRLSIL.

This chain links TRBV27 with TRBJ1-2; 7 bases are a match to TRBD1. The CDR3 spans 13 residues. V was clipped by 7 bases and J by 0 bases; unmatched bases: 2. The germline gives CDR1 MNHEY, CDR2 SMNVEV (reference sequence). DNA of the CDR3: TGTGCCAGCAAGGGGGCTCCTAACTATGGCTACACCTTC. It encodes CASKGAPNYGYTF.

This clone was observed a single time. J is TRBJ2-1 and V is TRBV6-1, with D possibly TRBD2 on 5 matching bases. The germline V gene encodes CDR1 MNHNS and CDR2 SASEGT. The CDR3 sequence is 14 residues long. The germline V and J ends were trimmed by 2 bases and 7 bases, with 12 bases remaining between them. This CDR3 reads CASSEPGSRNEQFF. CDR3 in DNA: TGTGCCAGCAGTGAACCGGGATCCAGAAATGAGCAGTTCTTC.